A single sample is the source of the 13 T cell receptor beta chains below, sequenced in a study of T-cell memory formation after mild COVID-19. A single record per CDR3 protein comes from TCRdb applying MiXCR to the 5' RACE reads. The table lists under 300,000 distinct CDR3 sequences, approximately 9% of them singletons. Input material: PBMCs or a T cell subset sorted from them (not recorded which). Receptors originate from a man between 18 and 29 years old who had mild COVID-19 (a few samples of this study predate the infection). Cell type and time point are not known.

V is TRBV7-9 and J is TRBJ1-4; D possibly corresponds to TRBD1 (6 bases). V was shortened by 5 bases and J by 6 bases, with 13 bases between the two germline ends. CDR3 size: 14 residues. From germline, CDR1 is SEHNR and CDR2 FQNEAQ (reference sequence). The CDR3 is CASSQGAGDEKLFF. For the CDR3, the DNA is TGTGCCAGCAGCCAAGGAGCAGGGGATGAAAAACTGTTTTTT. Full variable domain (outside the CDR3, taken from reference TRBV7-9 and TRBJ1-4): DTGVSQNPRHKITKRGQNVTFRCDPISEHNRLYWYRQTLGQGPEFLTYFQNEAQLEKSRLLSDRFSAERPKGSFSTLEIQRTEQGDSAMYLCASSQGAGDEKLFFGSGTQLSVL.

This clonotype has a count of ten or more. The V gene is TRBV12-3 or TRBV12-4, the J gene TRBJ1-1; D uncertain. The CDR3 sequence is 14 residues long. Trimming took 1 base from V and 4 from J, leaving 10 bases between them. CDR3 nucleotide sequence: TGTGCCAGCAGTTTAGACCATACATTCACTGAAGCTTTCTTT. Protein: CASSLDHTFTEAFF.

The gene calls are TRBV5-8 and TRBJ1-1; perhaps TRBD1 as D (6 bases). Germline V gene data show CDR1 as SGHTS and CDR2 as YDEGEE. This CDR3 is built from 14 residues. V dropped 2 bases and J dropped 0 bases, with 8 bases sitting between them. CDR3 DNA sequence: TGTGCCAGCAGCTTCGACAGGCTGAACACTGAAGCTTTCTTT. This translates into CASSFDRLNTEAFF.

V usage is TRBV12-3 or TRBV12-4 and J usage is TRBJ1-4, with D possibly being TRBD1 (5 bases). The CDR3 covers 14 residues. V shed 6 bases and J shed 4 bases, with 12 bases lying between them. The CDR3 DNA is TGTGCCAGCAGACCCGGGACGGTTAATGAAAAACTGTTTTTT. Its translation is CASRPGTVNEKLFF.

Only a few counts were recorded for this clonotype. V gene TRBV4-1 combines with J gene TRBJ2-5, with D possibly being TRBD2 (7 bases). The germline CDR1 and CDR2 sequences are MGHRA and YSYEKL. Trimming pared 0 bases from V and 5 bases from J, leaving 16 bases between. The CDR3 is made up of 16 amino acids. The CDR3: CASSQEAPGGQETQYF. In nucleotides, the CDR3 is TGCGCCAGCAGCCAAGAAGCCCCGGGGGGCCAGGAGACCCAGTACTTC.

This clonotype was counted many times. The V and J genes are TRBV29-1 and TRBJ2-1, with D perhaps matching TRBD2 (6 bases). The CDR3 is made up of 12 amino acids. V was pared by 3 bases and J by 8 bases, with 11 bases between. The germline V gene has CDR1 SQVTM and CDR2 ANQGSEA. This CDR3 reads CSVEERDYEQFF. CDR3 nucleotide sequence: TGCAGCGTTGAGGAGAGGGACTATGAGCAGTTCTTC.

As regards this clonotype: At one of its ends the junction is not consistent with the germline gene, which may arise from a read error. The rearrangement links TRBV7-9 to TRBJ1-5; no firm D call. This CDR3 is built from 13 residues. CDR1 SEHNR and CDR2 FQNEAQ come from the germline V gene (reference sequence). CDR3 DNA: TGTGCCAGCAGCCCCCTGAGCAATCAGCACCAGCATTTT. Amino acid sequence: CASSPLSNQHQHF. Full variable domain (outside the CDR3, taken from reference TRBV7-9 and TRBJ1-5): DTGVSQNPRHKITKRGQNVTFRCDPISEHNRLYWYRQTLGQGPEFLTYFQNEAQLEKSRLLSDRFSAERPKGSFSTLEIQRTEQGDSAMYLCASSPLSNQHQHFGDGTRLSIL.

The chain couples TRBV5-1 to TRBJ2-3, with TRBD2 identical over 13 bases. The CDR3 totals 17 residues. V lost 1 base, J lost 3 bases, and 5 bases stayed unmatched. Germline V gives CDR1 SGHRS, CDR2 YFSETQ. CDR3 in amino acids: CASSLSTSGGTTDTQYF. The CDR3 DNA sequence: TGCGCCAGCAGCTTGTCGACTAGCGGGGGGACGACAGATACGCAGTATTTT.

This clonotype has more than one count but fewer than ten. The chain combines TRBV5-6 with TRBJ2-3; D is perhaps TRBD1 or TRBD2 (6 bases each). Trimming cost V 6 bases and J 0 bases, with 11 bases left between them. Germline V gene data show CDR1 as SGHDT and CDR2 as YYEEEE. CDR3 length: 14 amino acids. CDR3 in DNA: TGTGCCAGCAACGGCGGGACAAGCACAGATACGCAGTATTTT. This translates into CASNGGTSTDTQYF.

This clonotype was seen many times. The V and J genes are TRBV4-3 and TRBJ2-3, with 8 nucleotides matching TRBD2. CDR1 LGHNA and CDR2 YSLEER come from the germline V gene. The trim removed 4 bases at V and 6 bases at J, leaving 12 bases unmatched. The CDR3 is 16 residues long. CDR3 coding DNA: TGCGCCAGCAGCCCCCGACGGGGGGGCGGGTCGGATACGCAGTATTTT. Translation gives CASSPRRGGGSDTQYF.

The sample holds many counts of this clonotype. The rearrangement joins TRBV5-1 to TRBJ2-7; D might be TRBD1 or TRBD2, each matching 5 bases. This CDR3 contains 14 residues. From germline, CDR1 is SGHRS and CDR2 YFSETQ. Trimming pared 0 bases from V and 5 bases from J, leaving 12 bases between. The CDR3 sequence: CASSLDGARNEQYV. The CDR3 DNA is TGCGCCAGCAGCTTGGACGGGGCTCGGAACGAGCAGTACGTC.

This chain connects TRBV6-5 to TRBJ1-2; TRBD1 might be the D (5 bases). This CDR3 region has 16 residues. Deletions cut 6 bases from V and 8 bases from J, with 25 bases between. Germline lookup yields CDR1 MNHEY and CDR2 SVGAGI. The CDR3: CASSLRVTGVIIGYTF. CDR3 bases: TGTGCCAGCAGCCTCAGGGTAACGGGAGTTATTATAGGCTACACCTTC.

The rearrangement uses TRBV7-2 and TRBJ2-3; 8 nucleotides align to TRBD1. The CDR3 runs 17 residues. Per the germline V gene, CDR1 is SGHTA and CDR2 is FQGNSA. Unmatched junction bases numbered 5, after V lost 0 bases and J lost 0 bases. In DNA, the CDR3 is TGTGCCAGCAGCTTAGCCCAGGGGGCCCTTAGCACAGATACGCAGTATTTT. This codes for CASSLAQGALSTDTQYF. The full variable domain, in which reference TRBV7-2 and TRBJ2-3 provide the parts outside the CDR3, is GAGVSQSPSNKVTEKGKDVELRCDPISGHTALYWYRQSLGQGLEFLIYFQGNSAPDKSGLPSDRFSAERTGGSVSTLTIQRTQQEDSAVYLCASSLAQGALSTDTQYFGPGTRLTVL.